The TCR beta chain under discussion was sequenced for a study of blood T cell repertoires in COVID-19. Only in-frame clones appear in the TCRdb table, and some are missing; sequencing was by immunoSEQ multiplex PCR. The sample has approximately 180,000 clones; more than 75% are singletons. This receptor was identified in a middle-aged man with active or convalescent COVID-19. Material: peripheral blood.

DNA of the CDR3: TGTGCCAGCTCACCTTCTGACAGGACTCCTAATGAAAAACTGTTTTTT. This sequence encodes CASSPSDRTPNEKLFF. This rearrangement joins TRBV18 to TRBJ1-4, with D perhaps TRBD1 (6 bases). CDR1 and CDR2 from the germline V gene are KGHSH and LQKENI. The CDR3 covers 16 residues. V lost 3 bases to trimming and J lost 3 bases, with 14 bases between them.